The sequence of this TCR beta chain was determined in a study of cytotoxic CD8 clonotypes in ibrutinib-treated CLL. Study findings and constraints: The public clonotypes identified were infrequent and showed contraction or stability on treatment.

Deep sequencing aimed at 1 in 200,000 to 1 in 1 million T cells' resolution. Clones were sequenced by immunoSEQ multiplex PCR, and TCRdb holds only the in-frame ones, with some missing. The table lists 15,000 or so clones, about 61% of them singletons. The TCR beta libraries used 1.5 to 2 micrograms of genomic DNA that came from cryopreserved PBMCs. After removal of 4 bases from V and 3 bases from J, the junction contained 9 bases not matched to a gene. Germline CDR1 SGHVS, CDR2 FQNEAQ. The CDR3 runs to 16 residues. This clone was recorded only once. Its specificity is unknown. The source is a human donor with chronic lymphocytic leukemia. The V gene is TRBV7-8, the J gene TRBJ2-1; 7 bases align to TRBD2. Sample: PBMCs, taken after 12 months of ibrutinib treatment. Written as DNA, the CDR3 is TGTGCCAGCAGCTCGAATGCGGGAGCGATCTACAATGAGCAGTTCTTC. Translation: CASSSNAGAIYNEQFF.